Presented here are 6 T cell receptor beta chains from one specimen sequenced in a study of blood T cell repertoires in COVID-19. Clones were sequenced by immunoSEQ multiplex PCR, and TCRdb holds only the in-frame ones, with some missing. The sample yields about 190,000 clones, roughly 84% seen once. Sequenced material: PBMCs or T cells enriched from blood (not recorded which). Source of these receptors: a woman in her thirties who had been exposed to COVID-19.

This CDR3 is CAIRPIGEPYGYTF. The CDR3 coding sequence is TGTGCCATCCGGCCGATAGGAGAACCCTATGGCTACACCTTC. The J gene is TRBJ1-2, the V gene TRBV10-3; no reliable D call. Germline V gene lookup returns CDR1 ENHRY and CDR2 SYGVKD. The CDR3 totals 14 residues. With 8 bases removed from V and 4 bases from J, the gap between germline ends came to 17 bases.

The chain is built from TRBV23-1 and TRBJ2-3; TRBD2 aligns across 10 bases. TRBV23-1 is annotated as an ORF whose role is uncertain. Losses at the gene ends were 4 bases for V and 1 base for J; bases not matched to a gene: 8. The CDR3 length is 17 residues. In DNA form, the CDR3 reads TGCGCCAGCAGTCCTAAGGGCCTAGCGGGGGGCACAGATACGCAGTATTTT. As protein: CASSPKGLAGGTDTQYF.

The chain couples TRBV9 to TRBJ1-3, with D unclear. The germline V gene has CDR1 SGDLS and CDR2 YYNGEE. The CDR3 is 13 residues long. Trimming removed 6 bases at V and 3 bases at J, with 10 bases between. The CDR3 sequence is CASTLGIGNTIYF. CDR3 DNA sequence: TGTGCCAGCACCCTCGGGATTGGAAACACCATATATTTT. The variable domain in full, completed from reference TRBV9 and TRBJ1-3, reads DSGVTQTPKHLITATGQRVTLRCSPRSGDLSVYWYQQSLDQGLQFLIQYYNGEERAKGNILERFSAQQFPDLHSELNLSSLELGDSALYFCASTLGIGNTIYFGEGSWLTVV.

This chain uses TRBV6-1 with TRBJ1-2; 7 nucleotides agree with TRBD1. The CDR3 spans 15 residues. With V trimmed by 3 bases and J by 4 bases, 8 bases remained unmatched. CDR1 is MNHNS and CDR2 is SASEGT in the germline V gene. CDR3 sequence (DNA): TGTGCCAGCAGTGATATTTCCGGGACAGCCTATGGCTACACCTTC. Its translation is CASSDISGTAYGYTF.

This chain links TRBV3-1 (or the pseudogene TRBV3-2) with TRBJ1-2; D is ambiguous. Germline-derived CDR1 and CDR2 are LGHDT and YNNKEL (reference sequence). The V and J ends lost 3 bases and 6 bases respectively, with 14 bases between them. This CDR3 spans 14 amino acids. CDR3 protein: CASSQTERDDGYTF. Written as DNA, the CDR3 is TGTGCCAGCAGCCAGACGGAGAGGGATGATGGCTACACCTTC.

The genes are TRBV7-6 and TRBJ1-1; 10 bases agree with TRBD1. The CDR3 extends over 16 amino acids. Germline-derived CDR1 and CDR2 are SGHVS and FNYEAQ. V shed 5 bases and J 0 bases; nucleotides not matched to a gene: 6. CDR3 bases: TGTGCCAGCAGCCACCGGGACAGGGGATTGAACACTGAAGCTTTCTTT. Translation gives CASSHRDRGLNTEAFF.